Presented here are 23 T cell receptor beta chains from one specimen sequenced in a study of early T cells in non-severe SARS-CoV-2 infection. TCRdb re-called the 5' RACE reads with MiXCR, one entry per CDR3 protein. The data hold more than 65,000 distinct CDR3 sequences, with about 4.6% observed a single time. Sequenced material: whole blood, taken at baseline. These receptor sequences come from an adult who was a healthcare worker with PCR-confirmed SARS-CoV-2 infection or an uninfected control (not recorded which). The donor label of this sample is uncertain.

This clonotype came up a few times. The chain is built from TRBV6-4 and TRBJ2-1, with 8 nucleotides matching TRBD1. This CDR3 has 13 residues. CDR1 and CDR2 (germline): MRHNA, SNTAGT. The trim removed 2 bases at V and 16 bases at J, leaving 10 bases unmatched. Here the CDR3 reads CASSDVTGGPIFF. In nucleotides, the CDR3 is TGTGCCAGCAGTGACGTCACAGGGGGTCCCATATTCTTC.

This clonotype turned up a few times. The chain employs TRBV7-9 and TRBJ2-4; possibly TRBD1 for D (5 bases). The CDR3 is 14 amino acids. The germline gives CDR1 SEHNR, CDR2 FQNEAQ (reference sequence). The V end lost 0 bases, the J end lost 8 bases, and 11 bases lay between the germline ends. CDR3 nucleotides: TGTGCCAGCAGCTTAGCAGTAGGGGTGGACATTCAGTACTTC. It yields the protein CASSLAVGVDIQYF.

This clonotype was seen a few times. The chain uses TRBV10-3 and TRBJ2-5; 9 bases map to TRBD2. The CDR3 loop spans 16 amino acids. The ends lost 4 bases at V and 4 bases at J; junction bases unmatched: 10. Germline V gene data show CDR1 as ENHRY and CDR2 as SYGVKD. The CDR3 DNA sequence: TGTGCCATCAGTGTCGGTAGCGGGGGCCGGAGAGAGACCCAGTACTTC. Its translation: CAISVGSGGRRETQYF.

This clonotype was recorded many times. The chain joins TRBV20-1 to TRBJ2-2; TRBD1 matches at 8 bases. This CDR3 is 15 amino acids long. Unmatched junction bases numbered 10, after V lost 6 bases and J lost 4 bases. Per germline, CDR1 DFQATT and CDR2 SNEGSKA (reference sequence). CDR3 in amino acids: CSADSGQGTTGELFF. In DNA, the CDR3 is TGCAGTGCAGACTCCGGACAGGGTACCACCGGGGAGCTGTTTTTT.

This clonotype occurred many times. The J gene is TRBJ1-2, the V gene TRBV24-1; possibly TRBD1 for D (6 bases). CDR1 and CDR2 from the germline V gene are KGHDR and SFDVKD. V was trimmed by 3 bases and J by 2 bases, leaving 24 bases between them. CDR3 length: 19 residues. CDR3 nucleotide sequence: TGTGCCACCAGTGATCACCCGAGGGGGGGCAACAGCTTGAACTATGGCTACACCTTC. Translated: CATSDHPRGGNSLNYGYTF.

V usage is TRBV11-2 and J usage is TRBJ2-4, with D unclear. Trimming took off 0 bases at V and 0 bases at J, with 6 bases between the two ends. Germline CDR1 SGHAT, CDR2 FQNNGV. The CDR3 contains 15 residues. The CDR3 is CASSLEYLAKNIQYF. The CDR3 DNA follows: TGTGCCAGCAGCTTAGAGTATCTAGCCAAAAACATTCAGTACTTC.

This clonotype was recorded at least ten times. The chain links TRBV20-1 to TRBJ2-1, with D tentatively TRBD2 (5 bases). The germline V and J ends were trimmed by 4 bases and 0 bases, with 13 bases remaining between them. The germline V gene has CDR1 DFQATT and CDR2 SNEGSKA (reference sequence). The length of the CDR3 is 15 residues. Written as DNA, the CDR3 is TGCAGTGCTAAAAAATCGGCGGGCTCCTACAATGAGCAGTTCTTC. It is translated as CSAKKSAGSYNEQFF.

This clonotype was observed many times. This chain's CDR3 is CASSGAIYEQYF. CDR3 coding DNA: TGTGCCAGCTCTGGGGCTATCTACGAGCAGTACTTC. The V call is TRBV25-1, the J call TRBJ2-7, with D possibly TRBD1 on 5 matching bases. The CDR3 contains 12 residues. Per the germline V gene, CDR1 is MGHDK and CDR2 is SYGVNS. V dropped 8 bases and J dropped 3 bases, with 11 bases sitting between them.

This clonotype was seen ten or more times. The rearrangement joins TRBV7-2 to TRBJ2-3; 9 bases align to TRBD2. This CDR3 has 15 residues. Germline CDR1 reads SGHTA; CDR2 reads FQGNSA. J was trimmed by 4 bases and V by 2 bases; bases with no gene match: 4. The CDR3 sequence: CASSLPTSGADTQYF. The CDR3 region has the DNA TGTGCCAGCAGCTTACCGACTAGCGGCGCAGATACGCAGTATTTT.

This clonotype was recorded at least ten times. The CDR3 protein is CASRRDPNTEAFF. The CDR3 nucleotides are TGTGCCAGCAGACGAGACCCGAACACTGAAGCTTTCTTT. The gene calls are TRBV7-2 and TRBJ1-1, with D unresolved. This CDR3 region has 13 residues. Trimming shortened V by 6 bases and J by 1 base, and 9 bases separated the two germline ends. Germline V CDR1 and CDR2: SGHTA, FQGNSA.

This clonotype was observed at least ten times. V is TRBV28 and J is TRBJ2-1; D is ambiguous. The CDR3 totals 16 residues. The V gene's germline CDR1 is MDHEN and CDR2 SYDVKM. The germline V and J ends were trimmed by 2 bases and 2 bases, with 13 bases remaining between them. Here the CDR3 DNA reads TGTGCCAGCAGTTTACCCCCTTACGAGGCCTACAATGAGCAGTTCTTC. Encoded protein: CASSLPPYEAYNEQFF.

This clonotype has just a few counts. The CDR3 loop is CASSEANNLGSPLHF. For the CDR3, the DNA is TGTGCCAGCAGTGAAGCTAACAACCTAGGATCACCCCTCCACTTT. V is TRBV2 and J is TRBJ1-6; D gene unclear. The length of the CDR3 is 15 residues. The germline V and J ends were trimmed by 0 bases and 10 bases, with 13 bases remaining between them. Germline CDR1 is SNHLY and CDR2 is FYNNEI.

Points on this clonotype: The junction and the germline gene differ at one end; a read error may be behind it. The rearrangement joins TRBV2 to TRBJ2-7; the D gene could be TRBD1 or TRBD2 (5 bases each). The CDR3 spans 10 residues. The germline V gene has CDR1 SNHLY and CDR2 FYNNEI. In nucleotides, the CDR3 is TGTGCCAGCAGTAACCGGGACCTACTCTTC. Its protein product is CASSNRDLLF.

V usage is TRBV18 and J usage is TRBJ2-1; no clear D. The germline V and J ends were trimmed by 5 bases and 6 bases, with 11 bases remaining between them. This CDR3 region has 13 residues. Germline-derived CDR1 and CDR2 are KGHSH and LQKENI. CDR3 DNA sequence: TGTGCCAGCTCAACCTCGGATGTCAATGAGCAGTTCTTC. This gives the protein CASSTSDVNEQFF.

This clonotype has ten or more counts. The chain combines TRBV10-3 with TRBJ2-3; D remains ambiguous. The V end was cut by 2 bases, the J end by 0 bases, with 6 bases between. CDR1 ENHRY and CDR2 SYGVKD come from the germline V gene. CDR3 size: 14 residues. The CDR3 protein is CAISELPSTDTQYF. DNA of the CDR3: TGTGCCATCAGTGAGCTCCCAAGCACAGATACGCAGTATTTT.

This clonotype appeared many times. V gene TRBV29-1 combines with J gene TRBJ2-7, with 12 bases matching TRBD2. The CDR3 has 13 residues. With V trimmed by 7 bases and J by 2 bases, 3 bases remained unmatched. Germline V gives CDR1 SQVTM, CDR2 ANQGSEA. The DNA for the CDR3 is TGCAGCGCTAGGACTAGCGGGGCCTACGAGCAGTACTTC. This codes for CSARTSGAYEQYF.

The V and J genes are TRBV28 and TRBJ2-7, with 7 nucleotides matching TRBD1. The CDR3 is 14 residues long. The junction had 11 bases not matched to a gene; V was cut back by 6 bases and J by 6 bases. Per germline, CDR1 MDHEN and CDR2 SYDVKM. The CDR3 DNA sequence: TGTGCCAGCAGCAGAGTGACAGGGATGGGCGAGCAGTACTTC. Translating it yields CASSRVTGMGEQYF.

This clonotype was recorded at least ten times. V is TRBV20-1 and J is TRBJ1-2; D gene unclear. The CDR3 spans 12 residues. Per the germline V gene, CDR1 is DFQATT and CDR2 is SNEGSKA (reference sequence). The V end was cut by 0 bases, the J end by 4 bases, with 6 bases between. This chain's CDR3 is CSARDRAYGYTF. CDR3 DNA: TGCAGTGCTAGAGATCGGGCCTATGGCTACACCTTC.

This clonotype was observed many times. The chain combines TRBV7-2 with TRBJ2-1, with TRBD1 identical over 9 bases. CDR3 length: 15 residues. Germline loops: CDR1 SGHTA, CDR2 FQGNSA. Trimming removed 4 bases from V and 6 bases from J; junction bases left unmatched: 7. The CDR3 nucleotides are TGTGCCAGCAGCTCCTCCGGGACAGGGTTCAATGAGCAGTTCTTC. Residues: CASSSSGTGFNEQFF.

The chain combines TRBV4-2 with TRBJ1-4; D is unresolved. Germline CDR1 and CDR2: LGHNA and YNFKEQ. Trimming stripped 0 bases from V and 6 bases from J, with 2 bases between. The CDR3 runs to 12 residues. CDR3 DNA: TGTGCCAGCAGCCAAGAGGATGAAAAACTGTTTTTT. This encodes CASSQEDEKLFF.

This clonotype was counted at least ten times. The V gene is TRBV4-2, the J gene TRBJ1-3; D call uncertain. With 4 bases removed from V and 4 bases from J, the gap between germline ends came to 17 bases. Germline CDR1 LGHNA, CDR2 YNFKEQ. CDR3 size: 16 residues. CDR3 region: CASSREEGWSGNTIYF. Here the CDR3 DNA reads TGTGCCAGCAGCCGCGAAGAAGGGTGGTCCGGAAACACCATATATTTT.

This clonotype appeared a few times. The V call is TRBV7-9, the J call TRBJ1-1; maybe TRBD1 (5 bases). Trimming removed 8 bases from V and 1 base from J, with 8 bases in between. Germline loops: CDR1 SEHNR, CDR2 FQNEAQ (reference sequence). The CDR3 runs 12 residues. In DNA form, the CDR3 reads TGTGCCAGCGGGGGATCGAACACTGAAGCTTTCTTT. Its protein is CASGGSNTEAFF.

At least ten counts were recorded for this clonotype. This rearrangement joins TRBV12-3 or TRBV12-4 to TRBJ2-2, with 8 bases aligning to TRBD1. V lost 7 bases and J lost 5; bases outside the gene matches: 6. The CDR3 runs to 14 residues. CDR3 DNA sequence: TGTGCCAGCATCCCAGGGGGCTGGACCGGGGAGCTGTTTTTT. It specifies CASIPGGWTGELFF.